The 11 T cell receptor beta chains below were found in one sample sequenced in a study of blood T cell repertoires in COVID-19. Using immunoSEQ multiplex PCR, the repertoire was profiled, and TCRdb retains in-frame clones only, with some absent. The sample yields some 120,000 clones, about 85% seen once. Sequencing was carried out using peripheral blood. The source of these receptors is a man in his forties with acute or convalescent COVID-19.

The DNA of the CDR3 is TGTGCCAGCAGCGTAGACGTCAGGGGAAGGGAGACCCAGTACTTC. Amino acid sequence: CASSVDVRGRETQYF. The gene calls are TRBV9 and TRBJ2-5; D perhaps matches TRBD1 (6 bases). The CDR3 sequence is 15 residues long. Looked up from germline, CDR1 is SGDLS and CDR2 is YYNGEE. V was cut by 0 bases and J by 5 bases, with 14 bases left in between.

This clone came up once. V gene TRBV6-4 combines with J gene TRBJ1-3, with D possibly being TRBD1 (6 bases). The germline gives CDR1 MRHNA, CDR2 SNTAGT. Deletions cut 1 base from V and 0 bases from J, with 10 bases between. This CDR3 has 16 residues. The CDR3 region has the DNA TGTGCCAGCAGTGACTTAACAGGGTACTCTGGAAACACCATATATTTT. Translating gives CASSDLTGYSGNTIYF.

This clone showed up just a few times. The CDR3 region is CATDTTSTDTQYF. CDR3 DNA sequence: TGTGCCACCGACACGACCAGCACAGATACGCAGTATTTT. This rearrangement joins TRBV24-1 to TRBJ2-3; no reliable D call. This CDR3 has 13 residues. Germline CDR1 is KGHDR and CDR2 is SFDVKD. V lost 9 bases and J lost 0, with 9 bases in between.

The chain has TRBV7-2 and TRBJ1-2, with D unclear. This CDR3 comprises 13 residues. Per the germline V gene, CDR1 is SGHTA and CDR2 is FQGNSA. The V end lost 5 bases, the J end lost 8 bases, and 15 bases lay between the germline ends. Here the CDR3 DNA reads TGTGCCAGCAGCCGTTACTGGCTCGGGGGCTACACCTTC. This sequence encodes CASSRYWLGGYTF.

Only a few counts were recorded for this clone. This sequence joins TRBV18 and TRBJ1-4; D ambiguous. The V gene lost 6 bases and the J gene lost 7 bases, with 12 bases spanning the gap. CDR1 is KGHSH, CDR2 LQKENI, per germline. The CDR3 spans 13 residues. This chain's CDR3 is CASSPQEGEKLFF. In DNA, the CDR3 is TGTGCCAGCTCTCCTCAAGAGGGTGAAAAACTGTTTTTT. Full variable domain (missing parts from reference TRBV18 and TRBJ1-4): NAGVMQNPRHLVRRRGQEARLRCSPMKGHSHVYWYRQLPEEGLKFMVYLQKENIIDESGMPKERFSAEFPKEGPSILRIQQVVRGDSAAYFCASSPQEGEKLFFGSGTQLSVL.

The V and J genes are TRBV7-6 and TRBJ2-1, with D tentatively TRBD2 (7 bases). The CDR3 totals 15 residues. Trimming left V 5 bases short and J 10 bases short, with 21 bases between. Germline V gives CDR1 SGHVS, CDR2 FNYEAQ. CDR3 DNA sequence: TGTGCCAGCAGCCCAGTAGGGGGGGGCCGGGAAGAGCAGTTCTTC. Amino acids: CASSPVGGGREEQFF.

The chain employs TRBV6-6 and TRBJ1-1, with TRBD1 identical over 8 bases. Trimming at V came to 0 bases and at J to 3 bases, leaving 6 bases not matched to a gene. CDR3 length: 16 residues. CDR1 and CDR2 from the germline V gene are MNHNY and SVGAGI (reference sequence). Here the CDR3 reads CASSYSDRGRDTEAFF. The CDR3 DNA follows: TGTGCCAGCAGTTACTCTGACAGGGGTAGGGACACTGAAGCTTTCTTT.

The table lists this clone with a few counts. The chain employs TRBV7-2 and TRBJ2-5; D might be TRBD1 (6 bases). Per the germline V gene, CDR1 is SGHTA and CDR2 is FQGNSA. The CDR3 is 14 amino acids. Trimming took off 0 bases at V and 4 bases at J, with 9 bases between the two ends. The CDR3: CASSLAGASETQYF. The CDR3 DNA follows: TGTGCCAGCAGCTTAGCGGGGGCCTCAGAGACCCAGTACTTC. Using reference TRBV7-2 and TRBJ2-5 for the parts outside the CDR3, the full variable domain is GAGVSQSPSNKVTEKGKDVELRCDPISGHTALYWYRQSLGQGLEFLIYFQGNSAPDKSGLPSDRFSAERTGGSVSTLTIQRTQQEDSAVYLCASSLAGASETQYFGPGTRLLVL.

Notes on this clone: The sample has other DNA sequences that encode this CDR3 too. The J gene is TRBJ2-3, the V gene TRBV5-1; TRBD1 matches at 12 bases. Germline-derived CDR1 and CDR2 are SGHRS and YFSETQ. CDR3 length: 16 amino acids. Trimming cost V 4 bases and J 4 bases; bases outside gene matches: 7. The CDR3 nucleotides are TGCGCCAGCAGCCTCCCCGGGACAGGGGGCGCAGATACGCAGTATTTT. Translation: CASSLPGTGGADTQYF.

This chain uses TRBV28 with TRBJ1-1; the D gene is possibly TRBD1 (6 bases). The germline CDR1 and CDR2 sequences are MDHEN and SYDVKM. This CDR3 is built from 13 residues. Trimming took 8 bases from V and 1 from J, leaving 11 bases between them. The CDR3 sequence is CASSGQPNTEAFF. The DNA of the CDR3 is TGTGCCAGCTCTGGACAGCCGAACACTGAAGCTTTCTTT. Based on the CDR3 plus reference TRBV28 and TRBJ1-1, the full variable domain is DVKVTQSSRYLVKRTGEKVFLECVQDMDHENMFWYRQDPGLGLRLIYFSYDVKMKEKGDIPEGYSVSREKKERFSLILESASTNQTSMYLCASSGQPNTEAFFGQGTRLTVV.

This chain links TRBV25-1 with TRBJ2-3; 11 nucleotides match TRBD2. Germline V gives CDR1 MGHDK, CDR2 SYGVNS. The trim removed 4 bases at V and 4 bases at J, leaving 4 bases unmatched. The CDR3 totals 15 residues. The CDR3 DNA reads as TGTGCCAGCAGTGGACTAGCGGGGATCGCAGATACGCAGTATTTT. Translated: CASSGLAGIADTQYF.